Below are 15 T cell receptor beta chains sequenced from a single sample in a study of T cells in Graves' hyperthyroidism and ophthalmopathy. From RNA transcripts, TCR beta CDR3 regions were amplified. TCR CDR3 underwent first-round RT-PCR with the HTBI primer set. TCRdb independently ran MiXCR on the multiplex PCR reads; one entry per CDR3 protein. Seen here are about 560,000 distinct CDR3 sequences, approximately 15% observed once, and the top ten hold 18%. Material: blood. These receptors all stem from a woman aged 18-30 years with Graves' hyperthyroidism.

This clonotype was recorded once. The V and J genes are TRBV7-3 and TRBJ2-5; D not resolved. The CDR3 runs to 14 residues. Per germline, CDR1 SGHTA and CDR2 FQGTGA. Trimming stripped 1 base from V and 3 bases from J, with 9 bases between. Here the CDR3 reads CASSLNPGEETQYF. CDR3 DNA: TGTGCCAGCAGCTTAAATCCGGGTGAAGAGACCCAGTACTTC.

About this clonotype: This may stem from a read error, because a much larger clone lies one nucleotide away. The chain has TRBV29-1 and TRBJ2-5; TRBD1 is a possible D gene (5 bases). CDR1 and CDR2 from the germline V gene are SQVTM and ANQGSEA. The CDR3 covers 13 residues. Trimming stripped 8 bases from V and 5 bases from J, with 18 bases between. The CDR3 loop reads CSSTLDSHETQYF. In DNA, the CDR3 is TGCAGCTCCACCCTCGACAGCCACGAGACCCAGTACTTC. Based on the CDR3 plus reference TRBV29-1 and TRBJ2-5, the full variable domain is SAVISQKPSRDICQRGTSLTIQCQVDSQVTMMFWYRQQPGQSLTLIATANQGSEATYESGFVIDKFPISRPNLTFSTLTVSNMSPEDSSIYLCSSTLDSHETQYFGPGTRLLVL.

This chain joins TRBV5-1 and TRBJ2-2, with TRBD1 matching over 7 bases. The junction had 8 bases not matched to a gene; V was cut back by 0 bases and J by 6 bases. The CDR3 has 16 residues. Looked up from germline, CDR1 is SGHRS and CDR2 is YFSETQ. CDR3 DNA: TGCGCCAGCAGCTTGGTTGTTCGCCAGGGGGCCGGGGAGCTGTTTTTT. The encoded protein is CASSLVVRQGAGELFF.

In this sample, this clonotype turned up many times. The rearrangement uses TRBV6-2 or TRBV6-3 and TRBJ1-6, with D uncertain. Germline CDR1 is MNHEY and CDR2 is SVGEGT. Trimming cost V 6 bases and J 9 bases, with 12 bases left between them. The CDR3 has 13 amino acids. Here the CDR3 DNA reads TGTGCCAGCAGCCGCACGGCAAGTTCACCCCTCCACTTT. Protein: CASSRTASSPLHF.

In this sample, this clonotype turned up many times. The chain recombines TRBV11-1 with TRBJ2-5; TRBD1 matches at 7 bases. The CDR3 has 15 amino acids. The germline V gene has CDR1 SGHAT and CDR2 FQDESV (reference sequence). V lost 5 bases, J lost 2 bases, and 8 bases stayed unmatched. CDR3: CASSPTGSQQETQYF. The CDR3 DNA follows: TGTGCCAGCAGCCCGACAGGGTCCCAACAAGAGACCCAGTACTTC.

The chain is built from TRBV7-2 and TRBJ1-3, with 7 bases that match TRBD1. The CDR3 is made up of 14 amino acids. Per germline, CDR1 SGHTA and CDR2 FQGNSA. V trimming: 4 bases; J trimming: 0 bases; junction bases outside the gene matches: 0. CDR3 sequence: CASSWDSSGNTIYF. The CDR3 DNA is TGTGCCAGCAGCTGGGACAGCTCTGGAAACACCATATATTTT.

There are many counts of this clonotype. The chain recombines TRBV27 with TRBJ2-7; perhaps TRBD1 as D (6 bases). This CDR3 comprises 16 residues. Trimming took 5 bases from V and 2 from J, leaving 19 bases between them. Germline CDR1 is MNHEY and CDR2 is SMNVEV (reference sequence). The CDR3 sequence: CASSPIATGYAYEQYF. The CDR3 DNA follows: TGTGCCAGCAGTCCCATTGCAACAGGGTACGCCTACGAGCAGTACTTC.

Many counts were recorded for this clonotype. The CDR3 protein is CASSLRPKTQPQHF. The CDR3 coding sequence is TGTGCCAGCAGCTTAAGACCCAAGACCCAGCCCCAGCATTTT. This chain joins TRBV13 and TRBJ1-5, with unresolved D. Germline V gives CDR1 PRHDT, CDR2 FYEKMQ (reference sequence). The length of the CDR3 is 14 residues. V gave up 2 bases and J gave up 7 bases, with 12 bases separating them.

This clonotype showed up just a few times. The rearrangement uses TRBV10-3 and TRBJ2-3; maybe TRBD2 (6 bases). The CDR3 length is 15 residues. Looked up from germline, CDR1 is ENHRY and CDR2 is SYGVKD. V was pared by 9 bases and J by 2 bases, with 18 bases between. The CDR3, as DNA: TGTGCCATTTCCCCGGGACGGGACTTCACAGATACGCAGTATTTT. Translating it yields CAISPGRDFTDTQYF.

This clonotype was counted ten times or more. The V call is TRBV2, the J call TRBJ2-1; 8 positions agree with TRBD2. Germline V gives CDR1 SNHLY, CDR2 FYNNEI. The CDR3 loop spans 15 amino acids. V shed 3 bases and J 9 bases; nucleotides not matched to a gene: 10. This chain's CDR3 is CASSDRAGGSGEQFF. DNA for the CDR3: TGTGCCAGCAGTGATAGGGCGGGAGGTTCCGGTGAGCAGTTCTTC.

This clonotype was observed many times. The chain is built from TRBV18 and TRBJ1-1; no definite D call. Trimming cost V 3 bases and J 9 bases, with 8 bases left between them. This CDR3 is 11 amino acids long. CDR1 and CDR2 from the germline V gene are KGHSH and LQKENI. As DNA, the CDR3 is TGTGCCAGCTCACCCGACCGAAAAGCTTTCTTT. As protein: CASSPDRKAFF. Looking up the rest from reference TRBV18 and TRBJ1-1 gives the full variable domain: NAGVMQNPRHLVRRRGQEARLRCSPMKGHSHVYWYRQLPEEGLKFMVYLQKENIIDESGMPKERFSAEFPKEGPSILRIQQVVRGDSAAYFCASSPDRKAFFGQGTRLTVV.

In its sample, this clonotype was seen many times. The CDR3 sequence: CASSTTSNEQFF. In DNA, the CDR3 is TGTGCCAGCAGCACTACTAGCAATGAGCAGTTCTTC. The V gene is TRBV7-2, the J gene TRBJ2-1; weak D call: TRBD2 (5 bases). The V gene lost 5 bases and the J gene lost 6 bases, with 8 bases spanning the gap. The CDR3 length is 12 residues. Germline V gives CDR1 SGHTA, CDR2 FQGNSA.

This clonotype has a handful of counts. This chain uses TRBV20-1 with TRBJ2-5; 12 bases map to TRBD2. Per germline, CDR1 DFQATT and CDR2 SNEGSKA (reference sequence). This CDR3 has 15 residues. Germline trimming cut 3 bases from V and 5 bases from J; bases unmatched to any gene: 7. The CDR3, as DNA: TGCAGTGCTAGTCTAGCGGGGGGGCTTTTTGAGACCCAGTACTTC. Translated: CSASLAGGLFETQYF.

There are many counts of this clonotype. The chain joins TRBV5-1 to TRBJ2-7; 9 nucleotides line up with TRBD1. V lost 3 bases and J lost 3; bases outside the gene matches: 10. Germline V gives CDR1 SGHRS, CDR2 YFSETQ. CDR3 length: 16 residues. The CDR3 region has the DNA TGCGCCAGCAGCTCACTACAGGGGGCTAGCGGCTACGAGCAGTACTTC. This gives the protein CASSSLQGASGYEQYF. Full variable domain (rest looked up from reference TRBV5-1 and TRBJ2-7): KAGVTQTPRYLIKTRGQQVTLSCSPISGHRSVSWYQQTPGQGLQFLFEYFSETQRNKGNFPGRFSGRQFSNSRSEMNVSTLELGDSALYLCASSSLQGASGYEQYFGPGTRLTVT.

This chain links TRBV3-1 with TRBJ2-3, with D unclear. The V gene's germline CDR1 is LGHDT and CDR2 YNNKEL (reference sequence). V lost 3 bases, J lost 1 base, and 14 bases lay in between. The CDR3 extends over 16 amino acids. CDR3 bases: TGTGCCAGCAGCCACAACGCCGGGCTAGGCACAGATACGCAGTATTTT. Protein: CASSHNAGLGTDTQYF.